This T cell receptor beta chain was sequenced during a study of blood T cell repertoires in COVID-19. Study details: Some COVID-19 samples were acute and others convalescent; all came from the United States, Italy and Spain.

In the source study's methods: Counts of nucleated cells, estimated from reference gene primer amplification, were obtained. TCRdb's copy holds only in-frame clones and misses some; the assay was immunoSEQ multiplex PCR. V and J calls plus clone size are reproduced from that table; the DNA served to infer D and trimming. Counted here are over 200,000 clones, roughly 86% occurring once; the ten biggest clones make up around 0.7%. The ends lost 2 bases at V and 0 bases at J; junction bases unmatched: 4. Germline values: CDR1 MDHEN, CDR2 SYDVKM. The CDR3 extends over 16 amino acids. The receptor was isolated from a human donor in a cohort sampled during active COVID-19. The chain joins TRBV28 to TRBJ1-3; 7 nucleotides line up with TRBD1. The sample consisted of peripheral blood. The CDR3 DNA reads TGTGCCAGCAGTTTAGCGGGACAGAGCTCTGGAAACACCATATATTTT. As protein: CASSLAGQSSGNTIYF. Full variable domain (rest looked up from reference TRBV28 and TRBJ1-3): DVKVTQSSRYLVKRTGEKVFLECVQDMDHENMFWYRQDPGLGLRLIYFSYDVKMKEKGDIPEGYSVSREKKERFSLILESASTNQTSMYLCASSLAGQSSGNTIYFGEGSWLTVV.